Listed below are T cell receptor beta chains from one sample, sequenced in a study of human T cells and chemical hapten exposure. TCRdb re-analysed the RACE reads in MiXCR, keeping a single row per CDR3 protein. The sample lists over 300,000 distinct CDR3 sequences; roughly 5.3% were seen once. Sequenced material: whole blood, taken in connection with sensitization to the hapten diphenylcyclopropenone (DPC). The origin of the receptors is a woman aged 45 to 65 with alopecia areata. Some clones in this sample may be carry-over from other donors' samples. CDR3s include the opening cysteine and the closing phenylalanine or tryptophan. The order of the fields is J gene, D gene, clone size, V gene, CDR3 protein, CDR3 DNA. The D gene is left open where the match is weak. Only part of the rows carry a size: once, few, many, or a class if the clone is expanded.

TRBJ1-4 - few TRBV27 CASRSLGSGQEKLFF TGTGCCAGCAGGTCCCTAGGCTCTGGGCAGGAAAAACTGTTTTTT
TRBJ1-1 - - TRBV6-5 CASSYAGLGTEAFF TGTGCCAGCAGTTACGCAGGACTCGGAACTGAAGCTTTCTTT
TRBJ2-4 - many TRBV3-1 CASSQGAQNIQYF TGTGCCAGCAGCCAAGGGGCGCAAAACATTCAGTACTTC
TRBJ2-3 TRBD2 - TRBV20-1 CSARASGRGDTQYF TGCAGTGCTAGGGCTAGCGGGAGGGGCGATACGCAGTATTTT
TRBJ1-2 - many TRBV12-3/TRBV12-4 CASSLASNYGYTF TGTGCCAGCAGTTTAGCCAGTAACTATGGCTACACCTTC
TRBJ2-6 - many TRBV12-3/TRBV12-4 CASSFRVGANVLTF TGTGCCAGCAGTTTTAGGGTTGGGGCCAACGTCCTGACTTTC
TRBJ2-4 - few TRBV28 CASSFPGAAKNIQYF TGTGCCAGCAGTTTTCCAGGGGCCGCGAAAAACATTCAGTACTTC
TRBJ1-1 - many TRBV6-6 CASRLQGPNTEAFF TGTGCCAGCAGACTACAGGGACCGAACACTGAAGCTTTCTTT
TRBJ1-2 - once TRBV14 CASSQDTGIYGYTF TGTGCCAGCAGCCAAGATACCGGGATCTATGGCTACACCTTC
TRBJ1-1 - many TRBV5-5 CASSLDFNTEAFF TGTGCCAGCAGCTTGGATTTTAACACTGAAGCTTTCTTT
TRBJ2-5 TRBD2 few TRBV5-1 CASSLGSFAGGKETQYF TGCGCCAGCAGCTTGGGTTCCTTTGCGGGGGGGAAAGAGACCCAGTACTTC
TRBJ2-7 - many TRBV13 CASSLGQEISYEQYF TGTGCCAGCAGCTTAGGTCAGGAAATTTCCTACGAGCAGTACTTC
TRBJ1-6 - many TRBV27 CASSLRDSPLHF TGTGCCAGCAGTTTAAGGGATTCACCCCTCCACTTT
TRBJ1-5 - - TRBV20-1 CSARDNLRQGRQPQHF TGCAGTGCTAGAGATAATCTTCGGCAGGGGAGACAGCCCCAGCATTTT
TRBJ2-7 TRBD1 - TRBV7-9 CASSFTPGQGSYEQYF TGTGCCAGCAGCTTCACCCCGGGACAGGGTTCCTACGAGCAGTACTTC
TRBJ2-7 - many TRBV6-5 CASRSTGSEQYF TGTGCCAGCAGGTCTACAGGGAGCGAGCAGTACTTC
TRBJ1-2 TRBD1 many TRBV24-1 CATSDSAPGQGIYGYTF TGTGCCACCAGTGATTCGGCTCCGGGACAGGGGATCTATGGCTACACCTTC
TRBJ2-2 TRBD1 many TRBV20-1 CSARDPGQGNTGELFF TGCAGTGCTAGGGATCCGGGACAGGGAAACACCGGGGAGCTGTTTTTT
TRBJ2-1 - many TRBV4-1 CASSLDKNNEQFF TGCGCCAGCAGCCTAGACAAGAACAATGAGCAGTTCTTC
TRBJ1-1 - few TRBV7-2 CASSLVQGRYTEAFF TGTGCCAGCAGCTTAGTGCAGGGGAGGTACACTGAAGCTTTCTTT
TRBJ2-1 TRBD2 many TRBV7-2 CASSRGLAGSSYNEQFF TGTGCCAGCAGCCGTGGACTAGCGGGAAGCTCCTACAATGAGCAGTTCTTC